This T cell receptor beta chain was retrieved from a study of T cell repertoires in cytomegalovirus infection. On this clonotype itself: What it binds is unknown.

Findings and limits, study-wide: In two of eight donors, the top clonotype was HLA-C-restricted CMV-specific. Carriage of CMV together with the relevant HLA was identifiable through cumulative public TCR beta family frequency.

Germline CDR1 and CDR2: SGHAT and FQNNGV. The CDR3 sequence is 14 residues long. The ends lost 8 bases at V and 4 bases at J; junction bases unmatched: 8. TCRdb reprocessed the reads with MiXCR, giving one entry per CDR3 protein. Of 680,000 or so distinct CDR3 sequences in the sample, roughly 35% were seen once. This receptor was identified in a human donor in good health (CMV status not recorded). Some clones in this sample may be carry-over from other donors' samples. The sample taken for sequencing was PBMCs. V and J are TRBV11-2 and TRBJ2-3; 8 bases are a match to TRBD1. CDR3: CASGDRGQADTQYF. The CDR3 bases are TGTGCCAGCGGAGACAGGGGACAGGCAGATACGCAGTATTTT.